This paragraph reports one TCR beta chain. Antigen specificity is unknown. Germline V gene lookup returns CDR1 SNHLY and CDR2 FYNNEI. The ends were cut back, 1 base at V and 4 bases at J, with 11 bases in the middle. The CDR3 runs to 15 residues. Markers CD45RO/CCR7/CD25/CD127/CD95/CD27 served to sort CD4+ naive, central memory, regulatory and stem cell-like memory cells. Expressed TCRB transcripts were sequenced, since all the RNA that had been isolated was reverse transcribed. Only in-frame clones appear in the TCRdb table, and some are missing; sequencing was by immunoSEQ multiplex PCR. Among 150,000 or so clones listed, 50% to 70% were seen once. This record comes from a study of beta chain features in type 1 diabetes. As for the study in general: Age and gender were similar between patients and healthy donors, as were cell yields. Study outcomes and limitations: Among patients with Type 1 diabetes, TCRB CDR3s were moderately but significantly shorter in every one of the four CD4+ subsets.

This clonotype was obtained from a man aged 25 to 40 with type 1 diabetes. Material for sequencing was naive CD4+ T cells from blood. The J gene is TRBJ2-1, the V gene TRBV2; possible D gene TRBD1, 6 bases. The CDR3 reads CASSEEQGAYNEQFF. CDR3 bases: TGTGCCAGCAGTGAAGAACAGGGTGCGTACAATGAGCAGTTCTTC.